A selection of T cell receptor beta chains follows, all from one sample in a study of spatial heterogeneity in lung cancer. MiXCR, applied by TCRdb to the 5' RACE reads, yields one record per CDR3 protein. The sample records some 64,000 distinct CDR3 sequences, approximately 8% being singletons. The sequencing used PBMCs, collected at surgery. The origin of the receptors is a female donor with early-stage non-small cell lung cancer. Each CDR3 is given without its conserved first and last residue.

j_gene: TRBJ2-2; v_gene: TRBV6-5; CDR3aa: ASRREGSGNTGELF
j_gene: TRBJ1-5; v_gene: TRBV20-1; CDR3aa: SARTGGASSQPQH
j_gene: TRBJ2-3; v_gene: TRBV18; CDR3aa: ASSPGAGGDTQY
j_gene: TRBJ2-7; v_gene: TRBV18; CDR3aa: ASSPDGSYEQY
j_gene: TRBJ2-1; v_gene: TRBV5-4; CDR3aa: ASTTWEKNNEQF
j_gene: TRBJ1-5; v_gene: TRBV7-9; CDR3aa: ASSLPGPQPQH
j_gene: TRBJ2-7; v_gene: TRBV15; CDR3aa: ATSYPGTYDEQY
j_gene: TRBJ1-5; v_gene: TRBV20-1; CDR3aa: SASTDRGGQPQH
j_gene: TRBJ2-5; v_gene: TRBV5-1; CDR3aa: ASSRGTAQETQY
j_gene: TRBJ2-7; v_gene: TRBV14; CDR3aa: ASSQVLQGEQY
j_gene: TRBJ1-1; v_gene: TRBV6-5; CDR3aa: ASSWGMNTEAF
j_gene: TRBJ2-2; v_gene: TRBV28; CDR3aa: ASSFQRGSLPGELF
j_gene: TRBJ2-7; v_gene: TRBV9; CDR3aa: ASSGVSGYEQY
j_gene: TRBJ1-1; v_gene: TRBV18; CDR3aa: ASSANPRDTEAF
j_gene: TRBJ1-3; v_gene: TRBV11-3; CDR3aa: ASSLGRNTIY
j_gene: TRBJ1-4; v_gene: TRBV27; CDR3aa: ASSFAAGPNEKLF
j_gene: TRBJ2-2; v_gene: TRBV27; CDR3aa: ASSLSQSRSTGELF
j_gene: TRBJ1-3; v_gene: TRBV6-5; CDR3aa: ASSVTGISGNTIY
j_gene: TRBJ2-1; v_gene: TRBV2; CDR3aa: ASSVAGGMSEQF
j_gene: TRBJ2-1; v_gene: TRBV10-3; CDR3aa: AISDGGRPGGQF
j_gene: TRBJ1-1; v_gene: TRBV5-1; CDR3aa: ASSPGLLDTEAF
j_gene: TRBJ1-1; v_gene: TRBV25-1; CDR3aa: ASSGTGRDTEAF
j_gene: TRBJ1-1; v_gene: TRBV12-3/TRBV12-4; CDR3aa: ASSTGRGWTEAF
j_gene: TRBJ2-1; v_gene: TRBV6-5; CDR3aa: ASSYRASGRALHEQF
j_gene: TRBJ1-1; v_gene: TRBV9; CDR3aa: ASSSRAGSNTEAF
j_gene: TRBJ1-6; v_gene: TRBV20-1; CDR3aa: SASGGQGNSPLH
j_gene: TRBJ2-5; v_gene: TRBV5-1; CDR3aa: ASSPQGGLGETQY
j_gene: TRBJ2-5; v_gene: TRBV20-1; CDR3aa: SASPTGGFRETQY
j_gene: TRBJ2-7; v_gene: TRBV2; CDR3aa: ASTPQYGEQY
j_gene: TRBJ2-1; v_gene: TRBV10-3; CDR3aa: AIRGGDNEQF
j_gene: TRBJ2-5; v_gene: TRBV28; CDR3aa: ASSPGHQETQY
j_gene: TRBJ2-1; v_gene: TRBV14; CDR3aa: ASSEVWTSAMRVYNEQF
j_gene: TRBJ2-4; v_gene: TRBV10-2; CDR3aa: ASSEGPAGDIQY
j_gene: TRBJ2-2; v_gene: TRBV9; CDR3aa: ASSPGQLNTGELF
j_gene: TRBJ1-1; v_gene: TRBV7-9; CDR3aa: ASSLDRGTEAF
j_gene: TRBJ2-7; v_gene: TRBV2; CDR3aa: ASSDGTSGTAYEQY
j_gene: TRBJ2-7; v_gene: TRBV6-1; CDR3aa: ASTRLAGDYEQY
j_gene: TRBJ1-1; v_gene: TRBV7-9; CDR3aa: ASRRGTEAF
j_gene: TRBJ1-5; v_gene: TRBV7-9; CDR3aa: ASSQGQGDSQPQH
j_gene: TRBJ1-1; v_gene: TRBV5-6; CDR3aa: ASSSRPGGNTEAF
j_gene: TRBJ1-4; v_gene: TRBV20-1; CDR3aa: SARSGNHPLEKLF
j_gene: TRBJ2-1; v_gene: TRBV5-1; CDR3aa: ASSLGSSGANEQF
j_gene: TRBJ2-7; v_gene: TRBV3-1; CDR3aa: ASSPGANYEQY
j_gene: TRBJ1-2; v_gene: TRBV6-1; CDR3aa: ASSDHPRGRNYGYT